Each of the 28 T cell receptor beta chains below was sequenced from the same sample in a study of T cell changes during pregnancy in multiple sclerosis. Here immunoSEQ multiplex PCR was the method, and the copy in TCRdb shows in-frame clones only, minus some. The sample records 55,000 to 70,000 clones, about 88% being singletons. Sequences were derived from peripheral blood, sampled in the first trimester of pregnancy. The origin of the receptors is a female donor with multiple sclerosis, enrolled in a pregnancy study.

With regard to this clone: Other DNA sequences in this specimen translate into the identical CDR3. This rearrangement joins TRBV5-1 to TRBJ2-7; D possibly corresponds to TRBD2 (5 bases). CDR3 length: 14 amino acids. Trimming left V 5 bases short and J 2 bases short, with 14 bases between. Germline values: CDR1 SGHRS, CDR2 YFSETQ. The CDR3, as DNA: TGCGCCAGCAGTCACGGACTGACGCCCTACGAGCAGTACTTC. It encodes CASSHGLTPYEQYF.

The rearrangement links TRBV5-1 to TRBJ1-1; D gene ambiguous. V lost 4 bases to trimming and J lost 8 bases, with 12 bases between them. The CDR3 loop spans 12 amino acids. Germline V gives CDR1 SGHRS, CDR2 YFSETQ. The CDR3 protein is CASSISGGEAFF. The CDR3 nucleotides read TGCGCCAGCAGCATATCCGGAGGAGAAGCTTTCTTT.

The rearrangement links TRBV12-5 to TRBJ2-3; D perhaps matches TRBD1 (6 bases). Germline CDR1 is LGHNT and CDR2 is FRNRAP. The length of the CDR3 is 15 residues. The germline V and J ends were trimmed by 5 bases and 2 bases, with 14 bases remaining between them. CDR3 residues: CASGPGHSYTDTQYF. The CDR3 DNA reads TGTGCTAGTGGTCCGGGACACTCGTACACAGATACGCAGTATTTT.

A few counts support this clone. J is TRBJ1-3 and V is TRBV18; D uncertain. CDR1 is KGHSH, CDR2 LQKENI, per germline. V lost 6 bases to trimming and J lost 0 bases, with 12 bases between them. The length of the CDR3 is 15 residues. CDR3 coding DNA: TGTGCCAGCTCTCTGGACTGGAGCTCTGGAAACACCATATATTTT. Its translation: CASSLDWSSGNTIYF.

This chain links TRBV19 with TRBJ1-6, with a tentative D call TRBD1 (5 bases). Germline CDR1 is LNHDA and CDR2 is SQIVND (reference sequence). The CDR3 spans 12 residues. The V gene lost 1 base and the J gene lost 15 bases, with 10 bases spanning the gap. The CDR3 sequence: CASSIGGPLLHF. As DNA, the CDR3 is TGTGCCAGTAGTATAGGGGGCCCACTCCTCCACTTT.

This clone appeared a single time. The chain links TRBV14 to TRBJ2-5, with D tentatively TRBD1 (6 bases). The CDR3 loop spans 15 amino acids. In germline, CDR1 is SGHDN, CDR2 FVKESK. The V end was cut by 4 bases, the J end by 3 bases, with 15 bases between. This CDR3 is CASSLGTPPEETQYF. In DNA, the CDR3 is TGTGCCAGCAGCCTAGGGACACCCCCAGAAGAGACCCAGTACTTC.

The chain recombines TRBV11-2 with TRBJ2-7, with 11 bases aligning to TRBD2. The CDR3 covers 14 residues. Germline V gives CDR1 SGHAT, CDR2 FQNNGV. The trim removed 5 bases at V and 5 bases at J, leaving 5 bases unmatched. The DNA for the CDR3 is TGTGCCAGCAGCAAACTAGCGGGAGATGACGAGCAGTACTTC. Its translation is CASSKLAGDDEQYF.

V is TRBV30 and J is TRBJ2-2; no reliable D call. The CDR3 consists of 12 residues. Deletions cut 2 bases from V and 2 bases from J, with 3 bases between. Germline values: CDR1 GTSNPN, CDR2 SVGIG (reference sequence). CDR3: CAWSLNTGELFF. CDR3 nucleotide sequence: TGTGCCTGGAGTCTTAACACCGGGGAGCTGTTTTTT. Filled out from reference TRBV30 and TRBJ2-2, the complete variable domain reads SQTIHQWPATLVQPVGSPLSLECTVEGTSNPNLYWYRQAAGRGLQLLFYSVGIGQISSEVPQNLSASRPQDRQFILSSKKLLLSDSGFYLCAWSLNTGELFFGEGSRLTVL.

The chain is built from TRBV13 and TRBJ2-5; TRBD2 aligns across 9 bases. Trimming at V came to 5 bases and at J to 5 bases, leaving 33 bases not matched to a gene. Germline values: CDR1 PRHDT, CDR2 FYEKMQ (reference sequence). This CDR3 region has 23 residues. CDR3 region: CASSTLTEAGGALPTQRGETQYF. The CDR3 DNA sequence: TGTGCCAGCAGCACCCTAACAGAGGCGGGGGGGGCCCTCCCAACTCAGCGTGGGGAGACCCAGTACTTC.

Only one count was recorded for this clone. The V and J genes are TRBV19 and TRBJ2-1; D might be TRBD2 (6 bases). The V end lost 8 bases, the J end lost 2 bases, and 19 bases lay between the germline ends. There are 16 residues in the CDR3. Per germline, CDR1 LNHDA and CDR2 SQIVND (reference sequence). In nucleotides, the CDR3 is TGTGCCAGTCGAAACATGAGGCGGGAACCCTACAATGAGCAGTTCTTC. Its translation is CASRNMRREPYNEQFF.

The rearrangement joins TRBV5-1 to TRBJ1-1; a possible D gene is TRBD1 (6 bases). This CDR3 comprises 15 residues. CDR1 and CDR2 from the germline V gene are SGHRS and YFSETQ. V shed 4 bases and J shed 1 base, with 14 bases lying between them. Written as DNA, the CDR3 is TGCGCCAGCAGCCCCAGGGAAGGGGGGAACACTGAAGCTTTCTTT. Translation gives CASSPREGGNTEAFF.

This chain joins TRBV11-2 and TRBJ2-2; 8 nucleotides match TRBD1. Germline CDR1 reads SGHAT; CDR2 reads FQNNGV. The V gene end was trimmed by 4 bases and the J gene end by 9 bases; junction bases not matched to a gene: 13. The CDR3 loop spans 16 amino acids. The CDR3 sequence is CASSSRREQGGRELFF. CDR3 in DNA: TGTGCCAGCAGCTCGCGGCGGGAACAGGGGGGAAGGGAGCTGTTTTTT.

The chain is built from TRBV7-9 and TRBJ2-5; no definite D call. CDR1 SEHNR and CDR2 FQNEAQ come from the germline V gene (reference sequence). V lost 1 base, J lost 2 bases, and 5 bases lay in between. This CDR3 has 13 residues. The CDR3 loop is CASSLDVQETQYF. As DNA, the CDR3 is TGTGCCAGCAGCTTAGATGTACAAGAGACCCAGTACTTC.

This chain connects TRBV4-3 to TRBJ2-1; 9 bases match TRBD2. The CDR3 sequence is 15 residues long. Germline V CDR1 and CDR2: LGHNA, YSLEER. Germline trimming cut 1 base from V and 7 bases from J; bases unmatched to any gene: 5. The CDR3: CASSQGSGGRNEQFF. CDR3 DNA: TGCGCCAGCAGCCAAGGTAGCGGGGGTAGGAATGAGCAGTTCTTC.

The V and J genes are TRBV11-2 and TRBJ1-1; 7 bases are shared with TRBD1. With V trimmed by 4 bases and J by 2 bases, 10 bases remained unmatched. Looked up from germline, CDR1 is SGHAT and CDR2 is FQNNGV. CDR3 length: 16 amino acids. The CDR3 region has the DNA TGTGCCAGCAGCTCTTTGATGACAGGGCTAAACACTGAAGCTTTCTTT. Translation: CASSSLMTGLNTEAFF.

This clone was detected only once. The J gene is TRBJ1-2, the V gene TRBV9; tentatively, D is TRBD1 (5 bases). V lost 0 bases and J lost 6, with 6 bases in between. In germline, CDR1 is SGDLS, CDR2 YYNGEE. The CDR3 runs 12 residues. In nucleotides, the CDR3 is TGTGCCAGCAGCGTAGTCAGGGATGGCTACACCTTC. Amino acid sequence: CASSVVRDGYTF.

This chain joins TRBV6-1 and TRBJ2-2; 9 bases match TRBD1. Germline CDR1 is MNHNS and CDR2 is SASEGT. The junction had 8 bases not matched to a gene; V was cut back by 6 bases and J by 6 bases. The CDR3 is 15 amino acids. The CDR3, as DNA: TGTGCCAGCAGCTTGGGACAGGGTATCGCCGGGGAGCTGTTTTTT. Amino acid sequence: CASSLGQGIAGELFF.

The chain employs TRBV5-1 and TRBJ1-1; D is ambiguous. V lost 0 bases and J lost 0, with 3 bases in between. CDR1 SGHRS and CDR2 YFSETQ come from the germline V gene. The CDR3 extends over 13 amino acids. In DNA, the CDR3 is TGCGCCAGCAGCTTGGACATGAACACTGAAGCTTTCTTT. Its translation: CASSLDMNTEAFF.

This chain links TRBV11-2 with TRBJ2-1; 9 nucleotides line up with TRBD2. The germline CDR1 and CDR2 sequences are SGHAT and FQNNGV. This CDR3 comprises 17 residues. V was clipped by 5 bases and J by 2 bases; unmatched bases: 10. CDR3 sequence (DNA): TGTGCCAGCAGCCTCCTCCCCGTAGCGGGAGCCTACAATGAGCAGTTCTTC. Translated, it gives CASSLLPVAGAYNEQFF.

The rearrangement links TRBV7-3 to TRBJ2-2, with unresolved D. Germline CDR1 reads SGHTA; CDR2 reads FQGTGA. Trimming removed 4 bases from V and 7 bases from J, with 10 bases in between. The CDR3 spans 13 residues. CDR3 amino acids: CASSSDFNGELFF. The CDR3 DNA reads as TGTGCCAGCAGCTCCGACTTTAACGGGGAGCTGTTTTTT.

The chain combines TRBV28 with TRBJ1-5, with D unclear. Germline-derived CDR1 and CDR2 are MDHEN and SYDVKM. V lost 5 bases to trimming and J lost 5 bases, with 7 bases between them. The CDR3 totals 12 residues. The chain's CDR3 is CASSLIHQPQHF. The CDR3 DNA follows: TGTGCCAGCAGTCTTATTCATCAGCCCCAGCATTTT.

This rearrangement joins TRBV7-3 to TRBJ2-5; D is possibly TRBD2 (5 bases). This CDR3 contains 15 residues. The V gene's germline CDR1 is SGHTA and CDR2 FQGTGA. The V gene lost 5 bases and the J gene lost 4 bases, with 17 bases spanning the gap. The CDR3 sequence is CASSPRPEVGETQYF. CDR3 nucleotide sequence: TGTGCCAGCAGCCCACGACCGGAGGTAGGAGAGACCCAGTACTTC.

The chain is built from TRBV6-5 and TRBJ1-5; 7 bases line up with TRBD1. Looked up from germline, CDR1 is MNHEY and CDR2 is SVGAGI. V lost 6 bases, J lost 6 bases, and 8 bases stayed unmatched. The CDR3 consists of 14 residues. CDR3 sequence reads: CASRPTGSGQPQHF. The CDR3 DNA reads as TGTGCCAGCAGACCGACAGGGTCCGGTCAGCCCCAGCATTTT.

The V gene is TRBV5-1, the J gene TRBJ1-1; 10 bases agree with TRBD1. Trimming cost V 9 bases and J 6 bases; bases outside gene matches: 17. Germline V gives CDR1 SGHRS, CDR2 YFSETQ. The CDR3 extends over 16 amino acids. This CDR3 is CATSITPGQGSSEAFF. The DNA for the CDR3 is TGCGCCACATCGATAACCCCGGGACAGGGGAGCTCTGAAGCTTTCTTT. The entire variable domain, with the rest obtained from reference TRBV5-1 and TRBJ1-1, is as follows: KAGVTQTPRYLIKTRGQQVTLSCSPISGHRSVSWYQQTPGQGLQFLFEYFSETQRNKGNFPGRFSGRQFSNSRSEMNVSTLELGDSALYLCATSITPGQGSSEAFFGQGTRLTVV.

The CDR3 spells CASSLNRLAGAGETQYF. CDR3 nucleotides: TGTGCCAGCAGCTTAAACCGGCTAGCGGGAGCGGGGGAGACCCAGTACTTC. The J gene is TRBJ2-5, the V gene TRBV7-9; the match to TRBD2 covers 10 bases. Germline V CDR1 and CDR2: SEHNR, FQNEAQ (reference sequence). The length of the CDR3 is 17 residues. V dropped 2 bases and J dropped 5; count of bases not matched to a gene: 11. The full variable domain, its missing parts supplied by reference TRBV7-9 and TRBJ2-5, is DTGVSQNPRHKITKRGQNVTFRCDPISEHNRLYWYRQTLGQGPEFLTYFQNEAQLEKSRLLSDRFSAERPKGSFSTLEIQRTEQGDSAMYLCASSLNRLAGAGETQYFGPGTRLLVL.

The chain carries TRBV7-3 and TRBJ1-1; D perhaps matches TRBD1 (5 bases). Trimming cost V 5 bases and J 1 base, with 8 bases left between them. The CDR3 covers 13 residues. Germline CDR1 is SGHTA and CDR2 is FQGTGA. The CDR3 DNA follows: TGTGCCAGCAGCGGACAACAGAACACTGAAGCTTTCTTT. This encodes CASSGQQNTEAFF.

The chain combines TRBV7-9 with TRBJ2-2; a possible D gene is TRBD1 (6 bases). Per the germline V gene, CDR1 is SEHNR and CDR2 is FQNEAQ (reference sequence). The CDR3 is 16 residues long. Trimming took 4 bases from V and 2 from J, leaving 14 bases between them. This CDR3 reads CASSSGVQGNTGELFF. The DNA of the CDR3 is TGTGCCAGCAGCTCAGGGGTCCAGGGTAACACCGGGGAGCTGTTTTTT.

The chain has TRBV7-2 and TRBJ1-2; D call uncertain. V gave up 5 bases and J gave up 4 bases, with 14 bases separating them. Germline values: CDR1 SGHTA, CDR2 FQGNSA. The CDR3 covers 14 residues. Written as DNA, the CDR3 is TGTGCCAGCAGCGCCGGCCCTAGGTCCTATGGCTACACCTTC. Residues: CASSAGPRSYGYTF.